This T cell receptor beta chain was retrieved from a study of blood T cell repertoires in COVID-19. At the level of the study: Both acute and convalescent COVID-19 samples were obtained from the United States, Italy and Spain. PBMCs, B-cell-depleted T cells, or T cells provided the cDNA or gDNA that made up the material.

Trimming shortened V by 4 bases and J by 5 bases, and 14 bases separated the two germline ends. From germline, CDR1 is SGHTA and CDR2 FQGNSA. This CDR3 is built from 15 residues. In the authors' methods: Reference gene primer amplification in the assay estimated nucleated cell counts. The method was immunoSEQ multiplex PCR; TCRdb's version includes in-frame clones alone and lacks a portion of them. V, J and clone size reflect that table, while D and trimming were determined from the DNA. The profile shows tens of thousands of clones, about 84% of them singletons. The receptor comes from a man between 60 and 75 years old with acute or convalescent COVID-19. Sequencing input: peripheral blood. The chain recombines TRBV7-2 with TRBJ1-4, with D maybe TRBD1 (5 bases). CDR3 loop: CASSSAGRENEKLFF. The CDR3 DNA follows: TGTGCCAGCAGCTCTGCGGGACGGGAGAATGAAAAACTGTTTTTT.